These T cell receptor beta chains were read from a single sample in a study of shared T cell receptors in the human thymus. Sequencing was performed with immunoSEQ multiplex PCR; in TCRdb, only in-frame clones are kept and a portion is missing. This sample has roughly 500,000 clones, with around 82% found just once. The data were also submitted as part of a second study, on human thymus T cells.

Sample: thymocytes. These receptors all stem from a boy less than two years old with a congenital heart defect. CDR3s include the opening cysteine and the closing phenylalanine or tryptophan. The D gene is left open where the match is weak.

J gene,V gene,D gene,CDR3 protein
TRBJ2-5,TRBV7-2,NA,CASSFVVRETQYF
TRBJ2-7,TRBV2,NA,CASSESQGTYEQYF
TRBJ2-1,TRBV20-1,NA,CSASSRNEQFF
TRBJ2-3,TRBV4-3,TRBD2,CASSQGAGAGSDTQYF
TRBJ2-7,TRBV7-9,TRBD2,CASSILAEPPHEQYF
TRBJ2-5,TRBV15,NA,CATSRAEQGLHYQETQYF
TRBJ2-1,TRBV12-5,NA,CASGLDGPGGSYNEQFF
TRBJ2-5,TRBV20-1,NA,CSAGGKETQYF
TRBJ2-7,TRBV29-1,TRBD1,CSVEFGTGFSYEQYF
TRBJ2-3,TRBV14,TRBD2,CASSPSSGADTQYF
TRBJ2-5,TRBV5-6,TRBD2,CASSRTTSVEETQYF
TRBJ1-5,TRBV5-8,NA,CASTAYSNQPQHF
TRBJ1-2,TRBV30,NA,CAWSWPRPRDGYTF
TRBJ2-1,TRBV18,NA,CASSPGNSRYYNEQFF
TRBJ2-1,TRBV19,TRBD1,CASSPRTGGRNEQFF
TRBJ1-2,TRBV6-1,TRBD1,CASSPGDSYGYTF
TRBJ2-1,TRBV12-5,TRBD2,CASGRDYLGEQFF
TRBJ1-5,TRBV2,NA,CASGGISNQPQHF
TRBJ2-5,TRBV5-1,TRBD1,CASSWGTGWRETQYF
TRBJ2-3,TRBV4-1,TRBD2,CASSHIQVSGRAGGDTQYF
TRBJ2-7,TRBV9,TRBD1,CASSAEGQGAPYEQYF
TRBJ1-2,TRBV12-5,TRBD1,CASGSDRVNYGYTF
TRBJ2-7,TRBV4-1,TRBD1,CASSKDRGAYEQYF
TRBJ1-5,TRBV28,TRBD1,CASSFDRGLLQPQHF
TRBJ2-3,TRBV25-1,TRBD2,CASSDEILAGDTQYF
TRBJ1-1,TRBV6-7,NA,CARALNTEAFF
TRBJ1-4,TRBV6-4,NA,CASSEHVITGTMKGNEKLFF
TRBJ2-3,TRBV14,TRBD2,CASSCGSGGGTDTQYF
TRBJ2-7,TRBV2,NA,CASSEALSYEQYF
TRBJ1-5,TRBV30,TRBD1,CAWSGGTGHHQPQHF
TRBJ2-2,TRBV4-3,TRBD2,CASSPRWKREGQPPGELFF
TRBJ2-7,TRBV15,NA,CATSGQFKGQTSSYEQYF
TRBJ1-3,TRBV28,TRBD1,CASRDRGNTIYF
TRBJ1-5,TRBV19,NA,CASKKIAGNQPQHF
TRBJ2-7,TRBV6-1,NA,CASSEARQPYEQYF
NA,TRBV6-4,TRBD1,CASSETGATEQYF
TRBJ2-7,TRBV2,NA,CASSDEPGPLSAGKGDEQYF
TRBJ2-1,TRBV27,TRBD2,CASSMSGLAVLPEGYNEQFF
TRBJ2-1,TRBV4-1,TRBD2,CASSSETSGRAAINEQFF
TRBJ2-7,TRBV7-6,NA,CASSFLDSEQYF
TRBJ2-1,TRBV2,NA,CASSEAWVRNEQFF
TRBJ2-3,TRBV5-1,TRBD2,CASSLGLAGVSTQYF